Sequencing of this TCR beta chain was carried out in a study of blood T cell repertoires in COVID-19. At the level of the study: Samples representing acute and convalescent COVID-19 were sourced from the United States, Italy and Spain. T cells, B-cell-depleted T cells, or PBMCs supplied cDNA or gDNA.

The CDR3 covers 20 residues. V was shortened by 9 bases and J by 0 bases, with 31 bases between the two germline ends. Germline V gene sequence: CDR1 MNHGY, CDR2 SAAAGT. Authors' data handling: Reference gene primers were amplified, and this amplification served to estimate nucleated cell counts. Here immunoSEQ multiplex PCR was the method, and the copy in TCRdb shows in-frame clones only, minus some. The V and J calls and clone size come from that table; D and trimming were worked out from the DNA. The sample lists 95,000 to 150,000 clones, about 84% occurring once. This clonotype originated in a human donor in a cohort sampled during active COVID-19. Sequenced sample: peripheral blood. J is TRBJ2-3 and V is TRBV6-8; a possible D gene is TRBD2 (5 bases). CDR3 in DNA: TGTGCCAGGGGCGCCTGCGCCCCCTCTTTAGCGCAACCTAGCACAGATACGCAGTATTTT. It specifies CARGACAPSLAQPSTDTQYF.